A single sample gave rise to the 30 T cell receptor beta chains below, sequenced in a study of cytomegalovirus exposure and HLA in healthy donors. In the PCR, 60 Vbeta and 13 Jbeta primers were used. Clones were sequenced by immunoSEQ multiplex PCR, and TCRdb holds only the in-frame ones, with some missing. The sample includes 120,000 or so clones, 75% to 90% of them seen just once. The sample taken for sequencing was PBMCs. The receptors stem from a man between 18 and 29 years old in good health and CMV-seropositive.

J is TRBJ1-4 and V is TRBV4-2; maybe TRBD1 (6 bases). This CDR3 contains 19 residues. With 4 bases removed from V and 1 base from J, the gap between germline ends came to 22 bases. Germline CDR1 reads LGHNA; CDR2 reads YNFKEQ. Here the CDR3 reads CASSPLYAGGGRTNEKLFF. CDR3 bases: TGTGCCAGCAGCCCCCTGTACGCTGGGGGGGGGCGAACTAATGAAAAACTGTTTTTT.

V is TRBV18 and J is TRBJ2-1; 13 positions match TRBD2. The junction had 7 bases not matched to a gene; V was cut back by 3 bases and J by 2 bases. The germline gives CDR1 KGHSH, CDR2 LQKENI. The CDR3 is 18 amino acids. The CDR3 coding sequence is TGTGCCAGCTCACCCCGGACTAGCGGGGGCTTCACCTACAATGAGCAGTTCTTC. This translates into CASSPRTSGGFTYNEQFF. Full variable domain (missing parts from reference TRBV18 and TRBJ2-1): NAGVMQNPRHLVRRRGQEARLRCSPMKGHSHVYWYRQLPEEGLKFMVYLQKENIIDESGMPKERFSAEFPKEGPSILRIQQVVRGDSAAYFCASSPRTSGGFTYNEQFFGPGTRLTVL.

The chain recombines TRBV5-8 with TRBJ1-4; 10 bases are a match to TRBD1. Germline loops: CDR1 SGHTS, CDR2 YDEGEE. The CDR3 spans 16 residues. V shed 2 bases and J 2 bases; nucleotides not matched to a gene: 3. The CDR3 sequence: CASSFDRGPTNEKLFF. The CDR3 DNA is TGTGCCAGCAGCTTTGACAGGGGGCCTACTAATGAAAAACTGTTTTTT.

CDR3 sequence: CASSEVQNTEAFF. CDR3 sequence (DNA): TGTGCCAGCAGTGAAGTCCAGAACACTGAAGCTTTCTTT. The V gene is TRBV6-1, the J gene TRBJ1-1; D is undetermined. Per germline, CDR1 MNHNS and CDR2 SASEGT. Trimming stripped 1 base from V and 1 base from J, with 4 bases between. This CDR3 region has 13 residues.

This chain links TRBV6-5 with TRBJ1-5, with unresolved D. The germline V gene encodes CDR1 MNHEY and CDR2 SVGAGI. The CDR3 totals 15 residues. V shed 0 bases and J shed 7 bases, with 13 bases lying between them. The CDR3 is CASSYSGGNGQPQHF. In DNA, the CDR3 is TGTGCCAGCAGTTACTCCGGCGGGAACGGGCAGCCCCAGCATTTT.

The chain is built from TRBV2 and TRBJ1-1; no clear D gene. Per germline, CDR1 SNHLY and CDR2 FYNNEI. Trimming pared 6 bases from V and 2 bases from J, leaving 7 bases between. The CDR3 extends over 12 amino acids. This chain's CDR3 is CASSPQNTEAFF. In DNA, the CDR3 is TGTGCCAGCAGCCCACAAAACACTGAAGCTTTCTTT.

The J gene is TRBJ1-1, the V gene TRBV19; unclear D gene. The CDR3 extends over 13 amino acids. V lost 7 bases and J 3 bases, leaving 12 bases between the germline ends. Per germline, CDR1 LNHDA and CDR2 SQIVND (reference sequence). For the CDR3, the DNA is TGTGCCAGTAAGGAGGCGTTGGACACTGAAGCTTTCTTT. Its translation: CASKEALDTEAFF.

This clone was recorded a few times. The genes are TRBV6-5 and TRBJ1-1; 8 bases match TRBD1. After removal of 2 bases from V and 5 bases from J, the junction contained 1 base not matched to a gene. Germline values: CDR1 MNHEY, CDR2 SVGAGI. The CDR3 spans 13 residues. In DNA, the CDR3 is TGTGCCAGCAGTTACAGGACAGGGACTGAAGCTTTCTTT. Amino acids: CASSYRTGTEAFF.

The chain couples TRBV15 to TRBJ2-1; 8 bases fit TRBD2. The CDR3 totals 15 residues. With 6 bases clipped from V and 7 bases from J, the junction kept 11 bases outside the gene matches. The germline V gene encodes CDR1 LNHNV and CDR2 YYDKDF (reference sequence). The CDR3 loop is CATSEEVGLVNEQFF. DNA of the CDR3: TGTGCCACCAGTGAGGAGGTGGGACTAGTAAATGAGCAGTTCTTC.

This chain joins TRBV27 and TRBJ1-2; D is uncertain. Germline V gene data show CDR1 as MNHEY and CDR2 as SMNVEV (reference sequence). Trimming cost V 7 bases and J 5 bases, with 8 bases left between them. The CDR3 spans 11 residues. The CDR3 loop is CASTDGYGYTF. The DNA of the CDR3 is TGTGCCAGCACCGACGGGTATGGCTACACCTTC.

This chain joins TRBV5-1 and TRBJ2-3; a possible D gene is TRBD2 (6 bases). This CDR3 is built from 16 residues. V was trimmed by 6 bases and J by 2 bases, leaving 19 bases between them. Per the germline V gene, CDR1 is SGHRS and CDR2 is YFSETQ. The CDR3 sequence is CASTINDGGNTDTQYF. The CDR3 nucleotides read TGCGCCAGCACCATAAACGACGGGGGTAACACAGATACGCAGTATTTT.

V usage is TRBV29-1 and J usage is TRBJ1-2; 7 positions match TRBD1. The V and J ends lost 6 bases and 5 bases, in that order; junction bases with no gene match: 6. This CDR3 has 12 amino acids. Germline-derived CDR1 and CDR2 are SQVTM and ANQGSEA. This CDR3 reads CSVVGTEYGYTF. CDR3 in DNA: TGCAGCGTCGTCGGGACAGAATATGGCTACACCTTC.

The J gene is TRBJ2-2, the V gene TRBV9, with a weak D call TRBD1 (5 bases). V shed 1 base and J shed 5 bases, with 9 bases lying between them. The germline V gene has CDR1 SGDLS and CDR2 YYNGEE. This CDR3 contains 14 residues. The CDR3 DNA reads TGTGCCAGCAGCGTACCTACAGGAACCGGGGAGCTGTTTTTT. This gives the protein CASSVPTGTGELFF. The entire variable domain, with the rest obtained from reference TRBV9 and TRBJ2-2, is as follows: DSGVTQTPKHLITATGQRVTLRCSPRSGDLSVYWYQQSLDQGLQFLIQYYNGEERAKGNILERFSAQQFPDLHSELNLSSLELGDSALYFCASSVPTGTGELFFGEGSRLTVL.

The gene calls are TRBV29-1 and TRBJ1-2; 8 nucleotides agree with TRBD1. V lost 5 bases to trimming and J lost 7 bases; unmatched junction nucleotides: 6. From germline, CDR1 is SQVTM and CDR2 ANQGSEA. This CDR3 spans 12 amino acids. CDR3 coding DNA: TGCAGCGTTACGGACAGGGACGGTGGCTACACCTTC. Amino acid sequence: CSVTDRDGGYTF.

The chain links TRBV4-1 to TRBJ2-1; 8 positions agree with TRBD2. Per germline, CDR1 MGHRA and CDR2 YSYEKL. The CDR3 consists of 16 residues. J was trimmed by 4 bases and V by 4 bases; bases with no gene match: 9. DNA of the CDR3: TGCGCCAGCAGCCGCACTGGAGCGGGGGCATACAATGAGCAGTTCTTC. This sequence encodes CASSRTGAGAYNEQFF.

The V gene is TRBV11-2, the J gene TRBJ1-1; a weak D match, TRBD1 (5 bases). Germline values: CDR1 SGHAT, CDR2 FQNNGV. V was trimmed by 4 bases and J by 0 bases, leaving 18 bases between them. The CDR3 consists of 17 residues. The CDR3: CASSWRGRPDMNTEAFF. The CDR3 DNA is TGTGCCAGCAGCTGGAGGGGTCGGCCGGACATGAACACTGAAGCTTTCTTT.

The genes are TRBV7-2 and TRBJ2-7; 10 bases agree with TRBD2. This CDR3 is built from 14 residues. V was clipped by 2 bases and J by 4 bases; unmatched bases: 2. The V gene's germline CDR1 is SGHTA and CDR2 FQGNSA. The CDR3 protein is CASSLLAGAYEQYF. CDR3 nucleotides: TGTGCCAGCAGCTTACTAGCGGGGGCTTACGAGCAGTACTTC.

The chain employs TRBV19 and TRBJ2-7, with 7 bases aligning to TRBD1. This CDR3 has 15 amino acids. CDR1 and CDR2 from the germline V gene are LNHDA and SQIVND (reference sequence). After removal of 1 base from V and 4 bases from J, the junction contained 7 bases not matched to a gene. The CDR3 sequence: CASSIGLGTAYEQYF. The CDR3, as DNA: TGTGCCAGTAGTATAGGCCTCGGGACAGCATACGAGCAGTACTTC.

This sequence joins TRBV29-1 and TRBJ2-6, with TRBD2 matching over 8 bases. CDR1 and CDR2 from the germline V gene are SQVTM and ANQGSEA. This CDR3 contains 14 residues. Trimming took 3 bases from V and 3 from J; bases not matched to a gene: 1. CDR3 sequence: CSVDGGDGANVLTF. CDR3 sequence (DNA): TGCAGCGTTGACGGGGGGGATGGGGCCAACGTCCTGACTTTC.

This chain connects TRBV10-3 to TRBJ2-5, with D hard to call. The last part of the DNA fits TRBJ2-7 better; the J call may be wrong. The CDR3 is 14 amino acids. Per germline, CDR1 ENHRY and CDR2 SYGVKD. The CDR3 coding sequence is TGTGCCATCAGCGCCTCCTATAGCTCCTACGAGCAGTACTTC. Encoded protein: CAISASYSSYEQYF.

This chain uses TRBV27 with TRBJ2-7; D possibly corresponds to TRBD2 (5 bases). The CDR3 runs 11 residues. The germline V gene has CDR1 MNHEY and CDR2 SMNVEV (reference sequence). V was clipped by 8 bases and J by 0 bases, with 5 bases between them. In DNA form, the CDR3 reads TGTGCCAGCGGGAGCTCCTACGAGCAGTACTTC. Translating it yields CASGSSYEQYF.

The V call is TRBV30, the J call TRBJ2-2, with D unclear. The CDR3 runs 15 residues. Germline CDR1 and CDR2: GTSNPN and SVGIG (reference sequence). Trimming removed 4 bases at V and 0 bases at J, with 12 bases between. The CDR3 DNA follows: TGTGCCTGGAAATTGAGCAATACGAACACCGGGGAGCTGTTTTTT. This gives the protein CAWKLSNTNTGELFF.

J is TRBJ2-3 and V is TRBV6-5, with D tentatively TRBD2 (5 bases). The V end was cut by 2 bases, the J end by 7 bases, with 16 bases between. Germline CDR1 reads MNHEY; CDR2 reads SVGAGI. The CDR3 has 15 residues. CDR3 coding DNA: TGTGCCAGCAGTTACCTAGCCGGAGCCGAAAATACGCAGTATTTT. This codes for CASSYLAGAENTQYF.

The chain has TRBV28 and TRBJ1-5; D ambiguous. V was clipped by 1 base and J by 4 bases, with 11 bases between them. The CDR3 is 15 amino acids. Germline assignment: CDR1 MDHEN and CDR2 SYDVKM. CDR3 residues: CASSLSFSKNQPQHF. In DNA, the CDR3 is TGTGCCAGCAGTTTATCGTTCAGTAAAAATCAGCCCCAGCATTTT. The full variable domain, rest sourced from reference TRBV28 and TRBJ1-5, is DVKVTQSSRYLVKRTGEKVFLECVQDMDHENMFWYRQDPGLGLRLIYFSYDVKMKEKGDIPEGYSVSREKKERFSLILESASTNQTSMYLCASSLSFSKNQPQHFGDGTRLSIL.

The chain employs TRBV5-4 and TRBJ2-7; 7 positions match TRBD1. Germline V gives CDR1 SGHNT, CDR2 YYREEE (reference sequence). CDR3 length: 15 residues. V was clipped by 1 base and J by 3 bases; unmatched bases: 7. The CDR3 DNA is TGTGCCAGCAGCTTGAGGGACAGACCCTTCTACGAGCAGTACTTC. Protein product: CASSLRDRPFYEQYF.

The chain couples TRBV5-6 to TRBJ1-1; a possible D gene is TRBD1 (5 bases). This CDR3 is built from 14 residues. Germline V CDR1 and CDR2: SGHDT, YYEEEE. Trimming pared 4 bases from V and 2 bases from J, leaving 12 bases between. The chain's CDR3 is CASSAGLGNTEAFF. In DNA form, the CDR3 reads TGTGCCAGCAGCGCGGGACTTGGAAACACTGAAGCTTTCTTT. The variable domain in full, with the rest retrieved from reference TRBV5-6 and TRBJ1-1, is DAGVTQSPTHLIKTRGQQVTLRCSPKSGHDTVSWYQQALGQGPQFIFQYYEEEERQRGNFPDRFSGHQFPNYSSELNVNALLLGDSALYLCASSAGLGNTEAFFGQGTRLTVV.

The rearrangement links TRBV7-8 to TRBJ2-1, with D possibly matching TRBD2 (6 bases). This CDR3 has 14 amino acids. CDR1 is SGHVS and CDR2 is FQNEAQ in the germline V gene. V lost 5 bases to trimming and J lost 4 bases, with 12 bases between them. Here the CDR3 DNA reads TGTGCCAGCAGCCCGGGAGTTTTATACAATGAGCAGTTCTTC. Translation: CASSPGVLYNEQFF.

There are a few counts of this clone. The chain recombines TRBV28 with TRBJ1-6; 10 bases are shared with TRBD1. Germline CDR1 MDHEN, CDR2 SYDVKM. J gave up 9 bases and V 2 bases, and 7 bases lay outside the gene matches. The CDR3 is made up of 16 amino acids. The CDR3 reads CASSLQTDRGSSPLHF. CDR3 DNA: TGTGCCAGCAGTTTACAAACGGACAGGGGGAGTTCACCCCTCCACTTT.

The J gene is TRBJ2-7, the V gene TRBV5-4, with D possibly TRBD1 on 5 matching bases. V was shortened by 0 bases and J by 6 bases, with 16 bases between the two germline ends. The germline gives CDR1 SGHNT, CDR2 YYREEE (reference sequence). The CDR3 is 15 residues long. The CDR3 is CASSLEGVINIEQYF. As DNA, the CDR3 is TGTGCCAGCAGCTTGGAAGGGGTTATAAATATCGAGCAGTACTTC.

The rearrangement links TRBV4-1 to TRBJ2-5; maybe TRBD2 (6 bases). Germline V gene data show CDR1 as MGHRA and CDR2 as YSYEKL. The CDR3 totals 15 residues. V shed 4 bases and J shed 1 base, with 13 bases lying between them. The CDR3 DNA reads TGCGCCAGCAGCCGCCTTGGAGGGCTCCAAGAGACCCAGTACTTC. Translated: CASSRLGGLQETQYF.